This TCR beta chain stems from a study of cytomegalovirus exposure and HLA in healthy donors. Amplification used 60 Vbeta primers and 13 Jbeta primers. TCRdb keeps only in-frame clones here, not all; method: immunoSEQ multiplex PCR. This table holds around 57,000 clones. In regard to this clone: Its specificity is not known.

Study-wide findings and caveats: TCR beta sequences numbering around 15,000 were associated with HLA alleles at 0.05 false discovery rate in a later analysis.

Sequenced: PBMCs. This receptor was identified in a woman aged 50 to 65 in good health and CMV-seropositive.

The CDR3 coding sequence is TGTGCCAGCAGCGTAGATTGGGGACAGGGCTTAGGAACTGAAGCTTTCTTT. This translates into CASSVDWGQGLGTEAFF. The rearrangement links TRBV9 to TRBJ1-1, with 9 bases matching TRBD1. The CDR3 runs to 17 residues. Germline V CDR1 and CDR2: SGDLS, YYNGEE. The ends lost 0 bases at V and 5 bases at J; junction bases unmatched: 11.